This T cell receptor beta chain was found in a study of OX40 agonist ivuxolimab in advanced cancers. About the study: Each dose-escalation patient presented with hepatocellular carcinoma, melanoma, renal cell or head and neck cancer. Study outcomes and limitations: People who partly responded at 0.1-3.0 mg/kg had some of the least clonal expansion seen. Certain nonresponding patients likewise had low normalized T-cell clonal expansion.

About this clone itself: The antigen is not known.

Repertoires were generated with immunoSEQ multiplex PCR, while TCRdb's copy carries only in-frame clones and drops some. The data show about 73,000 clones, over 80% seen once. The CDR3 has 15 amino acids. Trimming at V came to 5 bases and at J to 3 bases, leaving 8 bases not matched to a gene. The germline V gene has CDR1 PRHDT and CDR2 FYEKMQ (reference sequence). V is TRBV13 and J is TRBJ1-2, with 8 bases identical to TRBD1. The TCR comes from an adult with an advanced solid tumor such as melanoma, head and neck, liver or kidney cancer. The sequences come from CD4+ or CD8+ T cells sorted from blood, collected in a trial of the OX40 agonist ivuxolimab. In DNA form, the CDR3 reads TGTGCCAGCAGCACCGGACAGGGTGGGTACTATGGCTACACCTTC. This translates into CASSTGQGGYYGYTF. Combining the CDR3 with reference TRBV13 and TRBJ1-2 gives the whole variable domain AAGVIQSPRHLIKEKRETATLKCYPIPRHDTVYWYQQGPGQDPQFLISFYEKMQSDKGSIPDRFSAQQFSDYHSELNMSSLELGDSALYFCASSTGQGGYYGYTFGSGTRLTVV.